The present T cell receptor beta chain was sequenced within a study of cytomegalovirus exposure and HLA in healthy donors. The germline V gene encodes CDR1 SGHTA and CDR2 FQGNSA. The CDR3 runs to 15 residues. The V and J ends lost 5 bases and 4 bases, in that order; junction bases with no gene match: 10. PCR involved 60 Vbeta and 13 Jbeta primers. Profiled with immunoSEQ multiplex PCR; TCRdb holds only in-frame clones, not every one. The data contain some 150,000 clones, around 77% of them singletons. This TCR came from a man aged 55 to 69 in good health and CMV-seronegative. J is TRBJ2-7 and V is TRBV7-2, with 8 bases identical to TRBD2. The specimen sequenced was PBMCs. The CDR3 reads CASSTRSGGAYEQYF. The CDR3 DNA follows: TGTGCCAGCAGCACAAGAAGCGGGGGCGCATACGAGCAGTACTTC.